These T cell receptor beta chains were read from a single sample in a study of cytomegalovirus exposure and HLA in healthy donors. Generated by immunoSEQ multiplex PCR, the TCRdb table keeps only in-frame clones and is missing some. This repertoire shows about 160,000 clones, over 85% found once; its top ten account for approximately 10%. Specimen: PBMCs. The source is a woman under 30 in good health and CMV-seropositive. The CDR3 runs from the conserved cysteine through the conserved F or W. Each record gives: J gene, V gene, clone size, D gene, CDR3 DNA, CDR3 protein. A D gene is named only where the DNA matches it firmly. Expanded clones get a size class; other rows say once, few or many, or leave the size out.

TRBJ2-1 TRBV11-3 . TRBD1 TGTGCCAGCAGCCGAGGACAGGGGGAAGGAAATGAGCAGTTCTTC CASSRGQGEGNEQFF
TRBJ1-3 TRBV5-4 . . TGTGCCAGCAGCTTCCGGACAGCCAGCTCTGGAAACACCATATATTTT CASSFRTASSGNTIYF
TRBJ2-7 TRBV5-6 once TRBD1 TGTGCCAGCAGCCCCGGGACAGGGGGATCCTACGAGCAGTACTTC CASSPGTGGSYEQYF
TRBJ2-3 TRBV9 . . TGTGCCAGCAGCGTAGCTAACCGCCCAAATACGCAGTATTTT CASSVANRPNTQYF
TRBJ2-3 TRBV19 . TRBD2 TGTGCCAGTAGCTCCCCAGCGGGATCCACAGATACGCAGTATTTT CASSSPAGSTDTQYF
TRBJ1-1 TRBV9 many . TGTGCCAGCAGCGTAGCTCCGGGTATGAACACTGAAGCTTTCTTT CASSVAPGMNTEAFF
TRBJ1-2 TRBV11-2 . . TGTGCCAGCAGCTTATCCAACCCCTCCCCTATCTATGGCTACACCTTC CASSLSNPSPIYGYTF
TRBJ2-5 TRBV2 once TRBD2 TGTGCCAGCAGTTCAACTAGCGGGAGTCGTTTAGAGACCCAGTACTTC CASSSTSGSRLETQYF
TRBJ2-7 TRBV5-4 . TRBD1 TGTGCCAGCAGCTTTTACAGGGGGACCTACGAGCAGTACTTC CASSFYRGTYEQYF
TRBJ1-3 TRBV9 . . TGTGCCAGCAGCCTTGGGCAGGGTGTTTTAGGTGTTTCTGGAAACACCATATATTTT CASSLGQGVLGVSGNTIYF
TRBJ2-1 TRBV30 . . TGTGCCTGGAGTGTACAGGGCGGTCACAATGAGCAGTTCTTC CAWSVQGGHNEQFF
TRBJ2-7 TRBV2 . TRBD2 TGTGCCAGCAGTGGGACTAGCTTTACCTCCTACGAGCAGTACTTC CASSGTSFTSYEQYF
TRBJ2-7 TRBV5-5 . TRBD2 TGTGCCAGCACTGGCCGGGGGACTAGCTCAAACGAGCAGTACTTC CASTGRGTSSNEQYF
TRBJ1-2 TRBV9 . . TGTGCCAGCAGTGAGCGTGGAGGGCCCTATGGCTACACCTTC CASSERGGPYGYTF
TRBJ2-3 TRBV27 . . TGTGCCAGCAGTCCTCCCCGGACAGATTTTAACACAGATACGCAGTATTTT CASSPPRTDFNTDTQYF
TRBJ1-5 TRBV28 once . TGTGCCATAGGAGGGAGGGACCAGCCCCAGCATTTT CAIGGRDQPQHF
TRBJ2-2 TRBV28 . TRBD1 TGTGCCAGCAGTTTATGGGGCCCCTCCGGGACAGGGGTGAACACCGGGGAGCTGTTTTTT CASSLWGPSGTGVNTGELFF
TRBJ2-1 TRBV6-5 . TRBD2 TGTGCCAGCAGTGTAGCGGGAAACAATGAGCAGTTCTTC CASSVAGNNEQFF
TRBJ1-4 TRBV10-2 . . TGCGCCAGCAGTGACCCCAGGGTGACTAATGAAAAACTGTTTTTT CASSDPRVTNEKLFF
TRBJ2-7 TRBV2 . TRBD1 TGTGCCAGCAGTGTCGTTAGGGGGCTGGGCTACGAGCAGTACTTC CASSVVRGLGYEQYF
TRBJ2-1 TRBV29-1 . TRBD1 TGCAGCGTTATACAGGGGGCTTTCTACAATGAGCAGTTCTTC CSVIQGAFYNEQFF
TRBJ2-5 TRBV13 once . TGTGCCAGCAGCTCCCCCTTCGACAGTGACCAAGAGACCCAGTACTTC CASSSPFDSDQETQYF
TRBJ2-7 TRBV2 medium-sized . TGTGCCAGCCGAGTCCCCCAGGGCTACGAGCAGTACTTC CASRVPQGYEQYF
TRBJ1-5 TRBV6-5 . . TGTGCCAGCAGTACCCGGGGGGGGAGAAATCAGCCCCAGCATTTT CASSTRGGRNQPQHF
TRBJ2-5 TRBV6-5 . . TGTGCCAGCAGTTACCCGGAGCGGGAGACCCAGTACTTC CASSYPERETQYF
TRBJ1-5 TRBV19 . . TGTGCCAGTTATAGCAATCAGCCCCAGCATTTT CASYSNQPQHF
TRBJ1-1 TRBV5-1 . . TGCGCCAGCAGCGCGGGACGGCAGAACACTGAAGCTTTCTTT CASSAGRQNTEAFF
TRBJ2-7 TRBV30 . . TGTGCCTGGAGTGTGAGGGACATCAGGTACGAGCAGTACTTC CAWSVRDIRYEQYF
TRBJ2-1 TRBV28 . TRBD2 TGTGCCAGCAGTTCGGGGACTAGCGGGATATCCTACAATGAGCAGTTCTTC CASSSGTSGISYNEQFF
TRBJ2-5 TRBV2 . . TGTGCCAGCAGCCCAAAAGAGACCCAGTACTTC CASSPKETQYF
TRBJ1-5 TRBV7-3 . TRBD1 TGTGCCAGCAGCCCCACCGAGACAGGGGGCCATCAGCCCCAGCATTTT CASSPTETGGHQPQHF
TRBJ1-5 TRBV5-1 . . TGCGCCAGCAGCTTGGAAGGGGTTAGCAATCAGCCCCAGCATTTT CASSLEGVSNQPQHF
TRBJ2-1 TRBV6-5 . TRBD2 TGTGCCAGCAGCCCCGGGACTATCACGAATGAGCAGTTCTTC CASSPGTITNEQFF
TRBJ1-1 TRBV11-2 . . TGTGCCAGCAGCTCGGACGGGGGGAGTGGAGCTTTCTTT CASSSDGGSGAFF
TRBJ2-3 TRBV9 . . TGTGCCAGCAGCGTAGGAGGTTCTAGCACAGATACGCAGTATTTT CASSVGGSSTDTQYF
TRBJ2-3 TRBV6-6 . TRBD1 TGTGCCAGCAGCCGGAGGACAGGGAGGACAGATACGCAGTATTTT CASSRRTGRTDTQYF
TRBJ1-4 TRBV19 . . TGTGCCAGTAGTATCCGGGTTGAAAAACTGTTTTTT CASSIRVEKLFF
TRBJ2-7 TRBV10-3 . TRBD2 TGTGCCATCAGTGTGACTAGCGGGTCCTACGAGCAGTACTTC CAISVTSGSYEQYF
TRBJ1-1 TRBV27 . TRBD1 TGTGCCAGCAGTCACGGGACAGGAAAAGAAGCTTTCTTT CASSHGTGKEAFF
TRBJ1-2 TRBV5-5 . TRBD1 TGTGCCAGCAGCCTTAGGGGACAGGGTGGGAGCTACTATGGCTACACCTTC CASSLRGQGGSYYGYTF
TRBJ1-5 TRBV4-1 few TRBD1 TGCGCCAGCAGCCAAGATGTAGGACAGGGTGGCCAGCCCCAGCATTTT CASSQDVGQGGQPQHF
TRBJ2-7 TRBV4-3 . TRBD2 TGCGCCAGCAGCCAAATGTGGGGGGGAGGAACCTACGAGCAGTACTTC CASSQMWGGGTYEQYF
TRBJ2-7 TRBV4-1 . TRBD1 TGCGCCAGCAGCCAGGAGACAGGGCTGAGCTCCTACGAGCAGTACTTC CASSQETGLSSYEQYF
TRBJ1-1 TRBV6-1 . TRBD1 TGTGCCACTCAACGACAGGGGCTCACTGAAGCTTTCTTT CATQRQGLTEAFF
TRBJ1-2 TRBV7-2 once . TGTGCCAGCAGTACCCTGGGAGGGACCTACTATGGCTACACCTTC CASSTLGGTYYGYTF
TRBJ2-3 TRBV2 . . TGTGCCAGCAGTCGGGGGACAGATACGCAGTATTTT CASSRGTDTQYF
TRBJ2-1 TRBV6-6 . TRBD2 TGTGCCAGCAGTCCGGGACTAGCGGAGAACAATGAGCAGTTCTTC CASSPGLAENNEQFF
TRBJ2-1 TRBV6-4 . TRBD1 TGTGCCAGCAGTAGGACAGGGAACAATGAGCAGTTCTTC CASSRTGNNEQFF
TRBJ2-2 TRBV4-1 . TRBD2 TGCGCCAGCAGCCTTACTAGCGGGAATACGAACACCGGGGAGCTGTTTTTT CASSLTSGNTNTGELFF
TRBJ1-1 TRBV5-8 . . TGTGCCAGCAGCTTGAGGAGGAGAGTGGTCGCTTTCTTT CASSLRRRVVAFF
TRBJ1-1 TRBV7-2 many . TGTGCCAGCAGCTCCAGATCCCACAGGCCCCCCCGGAACACTGAAGCTTTCTTT CASSSRSHRPPRNTEAFF
TRBJ2-3 TRBV9 once . TGTGCCAGCGCAATGGGCCCCACAGATACGCAGTATTTT CASAMGPTDTQYF
TRBJ1-1 TRBV27 . . TGTGCCAGCAGTTTGCTCGGGGGGCGAATTGAGGCTTTCTTT CASSLLGGRIEAFF
TRBJ2-7 TRBV6-5 . TRBD2 TGTGCCAGCAGGCCCGGGACTAGCGGGAGGTTTGAGCAGTACTTC CASRPGTSGRFEQYF
TRBJ1-4 TRBV30 . TRBD1 TGTGCCTGGAGTGCCGACAGGGGAGAAAAACTGTTTTTT CAWSADRGEKLFF